The 15 T cell receptor beta chains given below trace back to one sample, sequenced in a study of T cells after yellow fever vaccination. TCRdb reprocessed the 5' RACE reads with MiXCR, giving one entry per CDR3 protein. The repertoire holds about 260,000 distinct CDR3 sequences, with 5.2% as singletons. The sample was CD4+ T cells sorted from PBMCs, taken on the day of the yellow fever booster vaccination. The receptors shown here come from a man aged 18 to 30 who received the YFV17D yellow fever vaccine.

This clonotype has only a few counts. This sequence joins TRBV20-1 and TRBJ2-3, with D possibly matching TRBD1 (6 bases). Trimming pared 0 bases from V and 0 bases from J, leaving 16 bases between. This CDR3 has 17 amino acids. Germline CDR1 is DFQATT and CDR2 is SNEGSKA (reference sequence). In DNA form, the CDR3 reads TGCAGTGCTAGAGACGTAAAGAAGGGACAAAGCACAGATACGCAGTATTTT. Amino acids: CSARDVKKGQSTDTQYF.

The sample holds a few counts of this clonotype. V and J are TRBV11-2 and TRBJ1-6, with D tentatively TRBD1 (5 bases). The germline CDR1 and CDR2 sequences are SGHAT and FQNNGV. CDR3 length: 14 amino acids. Trimming pared 1 base from V and 9 bases from J, leaving 10 bases between. The CDR3 sequence: CASSLVGVSSPLHF. CDR3 DNA sequence: TGTGCCAGCAGCTTAGTGGGGGTTTCTTCACCCCTCCACTTT.

This clonotype was found many times. This chain joins TRBV4-3 and TRBJ2-1; a possible D gene is TRBD2 (6 bases). The CDR3 consists of 15 residues. Trimming left V 2 bases short and J 6 bases short, with 14 bases between. Germline CDR1 LGHNA, CDR2 YSLEER. CDR3: CASSQLGGGPNEQFF. The CDR3 region has the DNA TGCGCCAGCAGCCAATTGGGTGGAGGGCCCAATGAGCAGTTCTTC.

DNA of the CDR3: TGCGCCAGCAGCCCACGTCGGGAAAAACTGTTTTTT. This sequence encodes CASSPRREKLFF. The chain uses TRBV4-1 and TRBJ1-4, with D hard to call. Per germline, CDR1 MGHRA and CDR2 YSYEKL. The CDR3 consists of 12 residues. V lost 4 bases, J lost 8 bases, and 8 bases lay in between.

This clonotype was recorded a few times. The chain uses TRBV7-8 and TRBJ1-1; D gene uncertain. The CDR3 spans 12 residues. CDR1 SGHVS and CDR2 FQNEAQ come from the germline V gene. V was clipped by 2 bases and J by 3 bases, with 4 bases between them. CDR3 amino acids: CASSLMDTEAFF. The CDR3 DNA is TGTGCCAGCAGCTTAATGGACACTGAAGCTTTCTTT.

The chain employs TRBV7-9 and TRBJ2-7, with D unclear. In germline, CDR1 is SEHNR, CDR2 FQNEAQ (reference sequence). V was pared by 1 base and J by 4 bases, with 5 bases between. The length of the CDR3 is 12 residues. CDR3 residues: CASSLVRYEQYF. The CDR3 region has the DNA TGTGCCAGCAGCTTAGTCAGATACGAGCAGTACTTC.

This clonotype turned up a few times. This chain joins TRBV6-6 and TRBJ2-7, with 7 positions matching TRBD1. V trimming: 2 bases; J trimming: 3 bases; junction bases outside the gene matches: 4. CDR3 length: 14 amino acids. Germline loops: CDR1 MNHNY, CDR2 SVGAGI (reference sequence). The chain's CDR3 is CASSYGAGGYEQYF. The DNA of the CDR3 is TGTGCCAGCAGTTACGGGGCAGGGGGCTACGAGCAGTACTTC.

The chain employs TRBV16 and TRBJ2-1; 7 positions agree with TRBD2. The CDR3 is 15 amino acids. The V gene end was trimmed by 1 base and the J gene end by 9 bases; junction bases not matched to a gene: 9. CDR1 and CDR2 from the germline V gene are KGHSY and FQNENV. CDR3 coding DNA: TGTGCCAGCAGCCAATTGGTAGGAACGGGGGGTGAGCAGTTCTTC. Its protein is CASSQLVGTGGEQFF.

This clonotype was counted many times. The chain joins TRBV7-2 to TRBJ2-7; possible D gene TRBD1, 6 bases. Germline CDR1 is SGHTA and CDR2 is FQGNSA. CDR3 size: 15 residues. The V end lost 2 bases, the J end lost 3 bases, and 14 bases lay between the germline ends. The chain's CDR3 is CASSLYSGTSYEQYV. DNA for the CDR3: TGTGCCAGCAGCTTATATTCCGGGACAAGCTACGAGCAGTACGTC.

This clonotype was seen repeatedly, ten times or more. The V and J genes are TRBV7-9 and TRBJ1-5; 8 nucleotides line up with TRBD1. Per germline, CDR1 SEHNR and CDR2 FQNEAQ (reference sequence). After removal of 5 bases from V and 6 bases from J, the junction contained 6 bases not matched to a gene. This CDR3 region has 14 residues. The CDR3 loop reads CASSVQGGGQPQHF. The CDR3 DNA sequence: TGTGCCAGCAGCGTACAGGGGGGAGGTCAGCCCCAGCATTTT.

The V gene is TRBV7-2, the J gene TRBJ1-1; D unresolved. Germline CDR1 is SGHTA and CDR2 is FQGNSA. The CDR3 totals 16 residues. Trimming took 5 bases from V and 5 from J, leaving 21 bases between them. The CDR3 protein is CASSAIRANGLTEAFF. The CDR3 coding sequence is TGTGCCAGCAGCGCCATCCGGGCAAATGGTTTGACTGAAGCTTTCTTT.

The chain joins TRBV28 to TRBJ2-3; 10 bases align to TRBD2. V was pared by 8 bases and J by 8 bases, with 16 bases of the junction left unmatched. The length of the CDR3 is 16 residues. The germline V gene has CDR1 MDHEN and CDR2 SYDVKM. The CDR3 bases are TGTGCCAGCTCCCAAAAAGCGGGGGGGGCCTTGGGTACGCAGTATTTT. Translated: CASSQKAGGALGTQYF.

This clonotype was seen a handful of times. V gene TRBV9 combines with J gene TRBJ1-2; 7 bases line up with TRBD1. Germline loops: CDR1 SGDLS, CDR2 YYNGEE. V shed 2 bases and J 7 bases; nucleotides not matched to a gene: 11. The CDR3 contains 15 residues. CDR3 in DNA: TGTGCCAGCAGCGTGACAGGGTCGCATGGCCGTGGCTACACCTTC. Translated: CASSVTGSHGRGYTF.

Many counts were recorded for this clonotype. The chain recombines TRBV6-5 with TRBJ2-1; D remains unclear. The CDR3 has 14 residues. Trimming left V 6 bases short and J 1 base short, with 10 bases between. Germline CDR1 reads MNHEY; CDR2 reads SVGAGI. The CDR3 reads CASSRVRSYNEQFF. CDR3 DNA: TGTGCCAGCAGCCGCGTCCGATCCTACAATGAGCAGTTCTTC.

This clonotype was seen more than once but under ten times. This chain connects TRBV7-9 to TRBJ2-1; D possibly corresponds to TRBD2 (5 bases). Germline CDR1 is SEHNR and CDR2 is FQNEAQ (reference sequence). The germline V and J ends were trimmed by 5 bases and 6 bases, with 20 bases remaining between them. The CDR3 has 16 residues. The CDR3 DNA is TGTGCCAGCAGCCCCATCGGGGTCCTCCGGCCCAATGAGCAGTTCTTC. Amino acid sequence: CASSPIGVLRPNEQFF. Full variable domain (rest looked up from reference TRBV7-9 and TRBJ2-1): DTGVSQNPRHKITKRGQNVTFRCDPISEHNRLYWYRQTLGQGPEFLTYFQNEAQLEKSRLLSDRFSAERPKGSFSTLEIQRTEQGDSAMYLCASSPIGVLRPNEQFFGPGTRLTVL.